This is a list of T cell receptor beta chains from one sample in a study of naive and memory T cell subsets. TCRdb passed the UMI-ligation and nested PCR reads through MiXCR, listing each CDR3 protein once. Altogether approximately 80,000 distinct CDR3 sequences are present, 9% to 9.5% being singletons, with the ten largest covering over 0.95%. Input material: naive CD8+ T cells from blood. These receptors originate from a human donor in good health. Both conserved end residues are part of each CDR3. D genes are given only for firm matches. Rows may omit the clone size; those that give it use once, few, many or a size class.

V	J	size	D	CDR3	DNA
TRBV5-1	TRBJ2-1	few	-	CASSPDGNEQFF	TGCGCCAGCAGCCCGGACGGGAATGAGCAGTTCTTC
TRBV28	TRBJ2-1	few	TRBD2	CASSLKGLVMSYNEQFF	TGTGCCAGCAGTCTAAAGGGACTAGTAATGTCCTACAATGAGCAGTTCTTC
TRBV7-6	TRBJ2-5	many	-	CASSLGTRGETQYF	TGTGCCAGCAGCTTAGGGACCCGCGGGGAGACCCAGTACTTC
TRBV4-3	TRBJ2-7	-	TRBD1	CASSQDITPGTGGYEQYF	TGCGCCAGCAGCCAAGATATTACCCCCGGGACAGGAGGATACGAGCAGTACTTC
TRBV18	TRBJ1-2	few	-	CASSPGRNYGYTF	TGTGCCAGCTCACCAGGGCGAAACTATGGCTACACCTTC
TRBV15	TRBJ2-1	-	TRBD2	CATSPQHGGGRANEQFF	TGTGCCACCAGCCCCCAGCACGGGGGAGGGAGAGCCAATGAGCAGTTCTTC
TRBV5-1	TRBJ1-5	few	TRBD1	CASSLVPTGGGQPQHF	TGCGCCAGCAGCTTGGTTCCGACAGGGGGGGGTCAGCCCCAGCATTTT
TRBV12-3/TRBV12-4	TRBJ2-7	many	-	CASSLGPIGEQYF	TGTGCCAGCAGTTTAGGCCCTATTGGGGAGCAGTACTTC
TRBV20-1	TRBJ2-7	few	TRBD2	CSARISSGSHSYEQYF	TGCAGTGCTAGAATTTCTAGCGGGAGTCACTCCTACGAGCAGTACTTC
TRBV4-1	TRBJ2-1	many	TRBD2	CASSQTLSSGHSYNEQFF	TGCGCCAGCAGCCAAACGTTGTCTAGCGGCCACTCCTACAATGAGCAGTTCTTC
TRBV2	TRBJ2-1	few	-	CASRTTPSEQFF	TGTGCCAGCAGGACCACTCCTAGTGAGCAGTTCTTC
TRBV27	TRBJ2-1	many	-	CASSPSVGAANEQFF	TGTGCCAGCAGTCCGTCGGTCGGAGCGGCCAATGAGCAGTTCTTC
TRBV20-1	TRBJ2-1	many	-	CSATGELYNEQFF	TGCAGTGCTACGGGGGAGCTGTACAATGAGCAGTTCTTC
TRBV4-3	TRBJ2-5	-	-	CASSPVGRETQYF	TGCGCCAGCAGCCCCGTTGGGAGAGAGACCCAGTACTTC